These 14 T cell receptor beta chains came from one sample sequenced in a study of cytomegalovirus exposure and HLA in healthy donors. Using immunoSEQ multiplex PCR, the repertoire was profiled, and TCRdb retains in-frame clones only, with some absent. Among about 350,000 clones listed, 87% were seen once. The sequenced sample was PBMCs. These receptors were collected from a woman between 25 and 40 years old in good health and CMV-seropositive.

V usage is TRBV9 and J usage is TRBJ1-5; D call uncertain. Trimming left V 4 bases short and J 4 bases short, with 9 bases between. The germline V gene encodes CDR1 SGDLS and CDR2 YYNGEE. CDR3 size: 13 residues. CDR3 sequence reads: CASSPGLNQPQHF. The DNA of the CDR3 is TGTGCCAGCAGCCCGGGTCTAAATCAGCCCCAGCATTTT.

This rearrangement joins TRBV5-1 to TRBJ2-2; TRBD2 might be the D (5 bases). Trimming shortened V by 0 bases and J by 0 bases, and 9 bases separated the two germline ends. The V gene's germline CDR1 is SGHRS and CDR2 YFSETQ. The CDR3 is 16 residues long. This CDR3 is CASSLGLAPNTGELFF. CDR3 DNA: TGCGCCAGCAGCTTGGGCCTAGCTCCGAACACCGGGGAGCTGTTTTTT.

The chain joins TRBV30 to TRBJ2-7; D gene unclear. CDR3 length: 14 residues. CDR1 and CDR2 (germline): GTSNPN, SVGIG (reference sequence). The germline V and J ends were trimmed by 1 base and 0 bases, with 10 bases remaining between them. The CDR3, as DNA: TGTGCCTGGAGTGCGCCTCGGGTCTCCTACGAGCAGTACTTC. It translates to CAWSAPRVSYEQYF.

CDR3 in amino acids: CATSRDDFMGPANTGELFF. The CDR3 DNA reads TGTGCCACCAGCAGAGATGATTTTATGGGGCCAGCGAACACCGGGGAGCTGTTTTTT. V usage is TRBV15 and J usage is TRBJ2-2, with a tentative D call TRBD1 (5 bases). V lost 0 bases and J lost 0, with 17 bases in between. The CDR3 has 19 amino acids. Germline V gene data show CDR1 as LNHNV and CDR2 as YYDKDF (reference sequence). The full variable domain, its missing parts supplied by reference TRBV15 and TRBJ2-2, is DAMVIQNPRYQVTQFGKPVTLSCSQTLNHNVMYWYQQKSSQAPKLLFHYYDKDFNNEADTPDNFQSRRPNTSFCFLDIRSPGLGDTAMYLCATSRDDFMGPANTGELFFGEGSRLTVL.

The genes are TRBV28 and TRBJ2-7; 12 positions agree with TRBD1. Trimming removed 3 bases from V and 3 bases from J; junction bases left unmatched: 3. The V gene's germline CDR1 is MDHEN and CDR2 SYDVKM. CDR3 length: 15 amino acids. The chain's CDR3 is CASSFRDRGHYEQYF. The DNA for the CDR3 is TGTGCCAGCAGTTTTCGGGACAGGGGGCACTACGAGCAGTACTTC.

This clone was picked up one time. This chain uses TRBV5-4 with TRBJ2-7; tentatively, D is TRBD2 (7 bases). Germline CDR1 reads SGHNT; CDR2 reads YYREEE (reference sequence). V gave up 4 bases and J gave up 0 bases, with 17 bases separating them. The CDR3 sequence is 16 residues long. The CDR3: CASSPPKGGSSYEQYF. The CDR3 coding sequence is TGTGCCAGCAGCCCACCTAAGGGGGGGAGCTCCTACGAGCAGTACTTC.

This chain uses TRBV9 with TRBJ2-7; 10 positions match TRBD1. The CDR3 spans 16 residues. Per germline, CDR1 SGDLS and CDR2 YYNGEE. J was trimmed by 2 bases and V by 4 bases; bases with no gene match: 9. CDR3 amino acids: CASSPSRTGGAYEQYF. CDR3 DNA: TGTGCCAGCAGCCCAAGCCGGACAGGGGGTGCCTACGAGCAGTACTTC.

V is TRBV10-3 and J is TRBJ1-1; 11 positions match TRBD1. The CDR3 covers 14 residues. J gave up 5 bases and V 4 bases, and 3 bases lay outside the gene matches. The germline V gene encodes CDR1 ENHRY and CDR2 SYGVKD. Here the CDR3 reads CAISAGQGETEAFF. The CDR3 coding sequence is TGTGCCATCAGTGCGGGACAGGGGGAAACTGAAGCTTTCTTT.

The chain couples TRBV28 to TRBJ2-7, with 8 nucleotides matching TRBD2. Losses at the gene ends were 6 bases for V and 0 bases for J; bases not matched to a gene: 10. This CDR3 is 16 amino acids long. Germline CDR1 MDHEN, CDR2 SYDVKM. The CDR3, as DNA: TGTGCCAGCAGGCCCCATTTCGGGACTAGCTCCTACGAGCAGTACTTC. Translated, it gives CASRPHFGTSSYEQYF.

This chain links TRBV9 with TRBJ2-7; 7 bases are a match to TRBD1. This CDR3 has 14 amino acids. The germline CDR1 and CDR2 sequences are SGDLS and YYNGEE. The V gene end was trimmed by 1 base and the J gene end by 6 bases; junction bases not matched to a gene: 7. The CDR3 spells CASSVNWAGGEQYF. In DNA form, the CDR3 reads TGTGCCAGCAGCGTAAATTGGGCAGGGGGCGAGCAGTACTTC. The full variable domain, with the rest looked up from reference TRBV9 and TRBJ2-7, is DSGVTQTPKHLITATGQRVTLRCSPRSGDLSVYWYQQSLDQGLQFLIQYYNGEERAKGNILERFSAQQFPDLHSELNLSSLELGDSALYFCASSVNWAGGEQYFGPGTRLTVT.

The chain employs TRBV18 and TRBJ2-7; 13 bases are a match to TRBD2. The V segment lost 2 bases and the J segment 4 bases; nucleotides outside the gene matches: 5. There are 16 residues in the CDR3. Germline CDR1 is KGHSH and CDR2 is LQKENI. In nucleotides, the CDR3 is TGTGCCAGCTCACCAAGGACTAGCGGGAGTCCATACGAGCAGTACTTC. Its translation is CASSPRTSGSPYEQYF.

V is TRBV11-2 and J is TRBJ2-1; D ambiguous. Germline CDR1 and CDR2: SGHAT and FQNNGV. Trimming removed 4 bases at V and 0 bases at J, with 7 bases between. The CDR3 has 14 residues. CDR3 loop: CASSSLSSYNEQFF. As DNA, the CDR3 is TGTGCCAGCAGCTCGCTGAGCTCCTACAATGAGCAGTTCTTC.

CDR3 sequence reads: CASRGRTGGNSPLHF. The CDR3 nucleotides read TGTGCCAGTAGAGGGAGGACAGGGGGTAACTCACCCCTCCACTTT. This rearrangement joins TRBV19 to TRBJ1-6; 10 positions match TRBD1. This CDR3 contains 15 residues. The J segment lost 10 bases and the V segment lost 6 bases, leaving 9 bases of the junction unmatched. CDR1 and CDR2 (germline): LNHDA, SQIVND (reference sequence).

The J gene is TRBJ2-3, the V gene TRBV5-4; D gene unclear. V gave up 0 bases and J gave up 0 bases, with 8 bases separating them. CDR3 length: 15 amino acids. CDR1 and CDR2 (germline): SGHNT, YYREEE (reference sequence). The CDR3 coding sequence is TGTGCCAGCAGCTTGGAAGCTCCTAGCACAGATACGCAGTATTTT. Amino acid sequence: CASSLEAPSTDTQYF.